This T cell receptor beta chain is from a study of yellow fever vaccine responses in identical twins (dated by TCRdb to the late 2010s). Some background on the complete study: Focusing on identical twins, the study followed the T cell clones that responded to the vaccine, and did so with precision. Summary of the overall study and its limitations: According to the authors, in identical twins the way T cells responded to vaccination appeared partly convergent and partly personalized.

On this clonotype itself: This receptor's antigen is unknown. Base-call qualities are not available, and no considerably larger clone is one nucleotide away.

Preparation of the library involved RT-PCR. Sequencing took place on an Illumina HiSeq 2500. TCRdb cleaned the public reads at Q25 with fastp, built clones with MiXCR and kept in-frame beta chains. Rows are combined by CDR3 protein, so each entry shows the most common genes and DNA. This sample holds fewer than 5,500 distinct CDR3 sequences; almost 85% were observed only once. The ten largest clones capture 2.1% of the sample. V and J are trimmed by 7 bases and 11 bases, and the gene matches miss 10 bases of the junction. The germline V gene (reference sequence) specifies PRHDT as CDR1 and FYEKMQ as CDR2. Reading from cysteine to phenylalanine, the CDR3 counts 13 amino acids. The DNA shown is the 39-base CDR3, in frame from base 1.

This receptor was taken from a young woman who received the yellow fever vaccine. Donor details come from another sample of the same person, matched by shared clones. The rearrangement combines TRBV13 with TRBJ1-4; 7 bases in the junction line up with TRBD1. The material sequenced was T cells from blood (PBMCs), unsorted or a sorted subset (not recorded which), taken before or after yellow fever vaccination (not recorded which). CDR3 protein: CASTTGERAKLFF. The base sequence is TGTGCCAGCACAACAGGGGAGAGGGCCAAACTGTTTTTT.